These T cell receptor beta chains were read from a single sample in a study of radiation and T cells in renal cell carcinoma. The protocol was immunoSEQ multiplex PCR, while the TCRdb copy is restricted to in-frame clones and leaves out a portion. The sample lists around 140,000 clones, 75% to 90% occurring once. The sequenced sample was blood, obtained from a patient whose treatment included radiotherapy and nephrectomy. The source of these receptors is a woman between 50 and 59 years old with renal cell carcinoma. Each CDR3 is given with its conserved first and last residue. The D gene is left open where the match is weak. The listing skips clone size in some rows; elsewhere it reads once, few, many or a size class.

>TRBV10-3|few|TRBJ1-1|-
CAISEGAEAFF
TGTGCCATCAGTGAAGGGGCCGAAGCTTTCTTT
>TRBV7-2|-|TRBJ2-7|-
CASSSGQEQYF
TGTGCCAGCAGCTCCGGACAGGAGCAGTACTTC
>TRBV5-4|-|TRBJ2-7|-
CASSPDRAGEQYF
TGTGCCAGCAGCCCAGACAGGGCGGGGGAGCAGTACTTC
>TRBV5-1|-|TRBJ2-1|-
CASSLFGRSSYNEQFF
TGCGCCAGCAGCTTGTTCGGGCGGAGCTCCTACAATGAGCAGTTCTTC
>TRBV4-2|-|TRBJ2-3|TRBD2
CASSQAGGRSDTQYF
TGTGCCAGCAGCCAGGCGGGAGGGCGCTCAGATACGCAGTATTTT
>TRBV10-2|few|TRBJ2-5|-
CASSESKTQYF
TGCGCCAGCAGTGAGTCGAAGACCCAGTACTTC
>TRBV19|-|TRBJ1-5|TRBD1
CASRPTGTENQPQHF
TGTGCCAGTAGACCAACCGGGACAGAGAATCAGCCCCAGCATTTT
>TRBV28|-|TRBJ1-5|-
CASSLPGIQPQHF
TGTGCCAGCAGTTTACCAGGAATACAGCCCCAGCATTTT
>TRBV7-3|-|TRBJ2-3|TRBD1
CASSPTGGETNTQYF
TGTGCCAGCAGCCCGACAGGGGGCGAGACAAATACGCAGTATTTT
>TRBV5-1|-|TRBJ2-6|-
CASSLEGLAGANVLTF
TGCGCCAGCAGCTTGGAAGGGCTGGCTGGGGCCAACGTCCTGACTTTC
>TRBV7-9|-|TRBJ1-3|-
CASRYTRAGNTIYF
TGTGCCAGCAGATACACAAGGGCGGGAAACACCATATATTTT
>TRBV7-9|-|TRBJ2-5|TRBD2
CASSPGGGQETQYF
TGTGCCAGCAGCCCCGGGGGGGGCCAAGAGACCCAGTACTTC
>TRBV20-1|-|TRBJ1-4|-
CSARTGEKLFF
TGCAGTGCCAGAACAGGGGAAAAACTGTTTTTT
>TRBV19|-|TRBJ1-6|-
CASSGFWAAYNSPLHF
TGTGCCAGTTCGGGGTTTTGGGCCGCCTATAATTCACCCCTCCACTTT
>TRBV6-5|-|TRBJ2-1|-
CASRKTAYNEQFF
TGTGCCAGCAGGAAGACAGCTTACAATGAGCAGTTCTTC
>TRBV25-1|-|TRBJ1-4|-
CASREQGRSEKLFF
TGTGCCAGCCGGGAACAGGGTAGGAGTGAAAAACTGTTTTTT
>TRBV5-1|-|TRBJ2-4|-
CASSLEVGGREAKNIQYF
TGCGCCAGCAGCTTGGAAGTAGGGGGACGGGAGGCCAAAAACATTCAGTACTTC
>TRBV9|-|TRBJ1-6|-
CASSVVLGGSPLHF
TGTGCCAGCAGCGTAGTTTTGGGGGGTTCACCCCTCCACTTT
>TRBV5-1|once|TRBJ1-6|-
CASSGGGQDSPLHF
TGCGCCAGCAGCGGGGGGGGCCAGGACTCACCCCTCCACTTT
>TRBV5-4|-|TRBJ1-5|-
CASSLGPVRRNQPQHF
TGTGCCAGCAGCTTGGGTCCAGTGAGACGGAATCAGCCCCAGCATTTT
>TRBV7-9|-|TRBJ2-7|-
CASSPPVRDSEQYF
TGTGCCAGCAGCCCCCCGGTAAGGGACTCCGAGCAGTACTTC
>TRBV9|-|TRBJ2-1|TRBD1
CASSVARQGFDEQFF
TGTGCCAGCAGCGTAGCTCGACAGGGGTTCGATGAGCAGTTCTTC
>TRBV6-5|-|TRBJ1-1|-
CASSYSSGGSTEAFF
TGTGCCAGCAGTTACTCTAGCGGGGGAAGTACTGAAGCTTTCTTT
>TRBV5-1|-|TRBJ2-7|TRBD1
CASSGDRGISYEQYF
TGCGCCAGCAGCGGGGACAGGGGTATCTCCTACGAGCAGTACTTC
>TRBV7-8|-|TRBJ1-1|-
CASSQSTNTEAFF
TGTGCCAGCAGCCAATCCACGAACACTGAAGCTTTCTTT
>TRBV6-6|-|TRBJ1-5|-
CASGDQPQHF
TGTGCCAGCGGAGATCAGCCCCAGCATTTT
>TRBV19|-|TRBJ2-2|-
CASSPRGGRDTGELFF
TGTGCCAGTAGTCCCCGTGGGGGCAGGGACACCGGGGAGCTGTTTTTT
>TRBV20-1|-|TRBJ2-4|-
CSARDGNIQYF
TGCAGTGCTAGGGACGGAAACATTCAGTACTTC
>TRBV13|-|TRBJ1-2|TRBD1
CASSTTGTGNGYTF
TGTGCCAGCAGCACGACCGGGACAGGGAATGGCTACACCTTC
>TRBV6-4|once|TRBJ2-3|TRBD2
CASSPLAEYTDTQYF
TGTGCCAGCTCCCCTCTAGCGGAGTACACAGATACGCAGTATTTT
>TRBV9|-|TRBJ1-2|-
CASSVGAGTPIIFNYGYTF
TGTGCCAGCAGCGTAGGGGCAGGGACCCCAATTATCTTTAACTATGGCTACACCTTC
>TRBV7-8|-|TRBJ1-2|TRBD1
CASSTRTGDFLLANYGYTF
TGTGCCAGCAGCACCAGGACAGGGGACTTTCTCTTAGCTAACTATGGCTACACCTTC
>TRBV20-1|-|TRBJ1-6|-
CSARNNSPLHF
TGCAGTGCCAGAAATAATTCACCCCTCCACTTT
>TRBV9|few|TRBJ2-2|-
CASSVDGYTGELFF
TGTGCCAGCAGCGTAGATGGTTACACCGGGGAGCTGTTTTTT
>TRBV2|-|TRBJ1-4|TRBD1
CASSEARTGGEKLFF
TGTGCCAGCAGTGAAGCGCGGACAGGGGGTGAAAAACTGTTTTTT
>TRBV5-1|-|TRBJ1-1|-
CASSVKTANTEAFF
TGCGCCAGCAGTGTCAAGACAGCGAACACTGAAGCTTTCTTT
>TRBV5-1|-|TRBJ2-3|-
CASSLGVLGGTDTQYF
TGCGCCAGCAGCTTGGGGGTTTTGGGTGGCACAGATACGCAGTATTTT
>TRBV4-3|-|TRBJ2-3|TRBD1
CASSQDGQGASDTQYF
TGCGCCAGCAGCCAAGATGGACAGGGGGCGTCAGATACGCAGTATTTT
>TRBV10-3|-|TRBJ2-1|TRBD2
CAITGASGSGALF
TGTGCCATCACCGGAGCTAGCGGGAGTGGGGCCCTCTTC
>TRBV5-1|once|TRBJ1-1|-
CASSLDGQSMNTEAFF
TGCGCCAGCAGCTTGGATGGACAGTCCATGAACACTGAAGCTTTCTTT
>TRBV28|-|TRBJ1-1|-
CASWGTNTEAFF
TGTGCCAGCTGGGGGACCAACACTGAAGCTTTCTTT